This is a list of T cell receptor beta chains from one sample in a study of T cell responses to AZD1222 COVID-19 vaccine. Profiled with immunoSEQ multiplex PCR; TCRdb holds only in-frame clones, not every one. The data show around 170,000 clones, with 92% seen just once and approximately 1.8% held by the top ten. Sequencing was performed on peripheral blood, taken 28 days after the second AZD1222 dose. The receptors were gathered from an adult who received the AZD1222 COVID-19 vaccine. The CDR3 runs from the conserved cysteine through the conserved F or W. The D gene is left open where the match is weak. Size is stated for part of the rows, as once, few or many counts, or as a class when the clone is expanded.

abundance | j_gene | d_gene | v_gene | CDR3nt | CDR3aa
once | TRBJ2-3 | TRBD1 | TRBV19 | TGTGCCAGTAGTACCCCTGGACAGGCAACTAGCACAGATACGCAGTATTTT | CASSTPGQATSTDTQYF
. | TRBJ1-5 | TRBD1 | TRBV30 | TGTGCCTGGAGCCAGGGGGGGGAGAACGGTCAGCCCCAGCATTTT | CAWSQGGENGQPQHF
. | TRBJ2-2 | TRBD1 | TRBV6-4 | TGTGCCAGCAGTGAGCAGGGGGCGATTATATCCGGGGAGCTGTTTTTT | CASSEQGAIISGELFF
. | TRBJ2-3 | TRBD2 | TRBV9 | TGTGCCAGCAGCACCCGCCGGGACTATCCAACAGATACGCAGTATTTT | CASSTRRDYPTDTQYF
. | TRBJ2-3 | TRBD2 | TRBV6-5 | TGTGCCAGCCGACCTAGCGGGAGAGAAGATACGCAGTATTTT | CASRPSGREDTQYF
. | TRBJ2-3 | TRBD1 | TRBV28 | TGTGCCAGCACTGGGACAGGACGGTGGGGAGATACGCAGTATTTT | CASTGTGRWGDTQYF
. | TRBJ2-7 | TRBD1 | TRBV19 | TGTGCCAGTAGTAGAAAGGGACAGGGACATATCGAGCAGTACTTC | CASSRKGQGHIEQYF
. | TRBJ1-5 | . | TRBV21-1 | TGTGCCAGCAACCATCCGGGCAGGGGCCCTAATAGCAATCAGCCCCAGCATTTT | CASNHPGRGPNSNQPQHF
. | TRBJ1-2 | . | TRBV6-5 | TGTGCCAGCAGTTACTCGGTGCCCGGCACTTCCTATGGCTACACCTTC | CASSYSVPGTSYGYTF
. | TRBJ2-2 | TRBD2 | TRBV7-2 | TGTGCCAGCAGCTTAGTTCGGACTAGGATCGGGGAGCTGTTTTTT | CASSLVRTRIGELFF
. | TRBJ1-1 | . | TRBV11-1 | TGTGCCAGCAGCATGGACAGGAACACTGAAGCTTTCTTT | CASSMDRNTEAFF
. | TRBJ2-7 | TRBD2 | TRBV2 | TGTGCCAGCCCCGGACTAGCGGGGGTTTACGAGCAGTACTTC | CASPGLAGVYEQYF
. | TRBJ2-7 | . | TRBV7-2 | TGTGCCAGCAGCTTAGAAAATGCGGAACCTCCCTACGAGCAGTACTTC | CASSLENAEPPYEQYF
. | TRBJ2-2 | TRBD1 | TRBV7-2 | TGTGCCAGCAGCTCGGGGACAGGGGGCAACCCACGGACCGGGGAGCTGTTTTTT | CASSSGTGGNPRTGELFF
. | TRBJ1-1 | TRBD1 | TRBV10-3 | TGTGCCATCAGTAGAATAGGGGGCGAGGGCACTGAAGCTTTCTTT | CAISRIGGEGTEAFF
. | TRBJ1-3 | . | TRBV14 | TGTGCCAGCAGCCAGGAGACGGGGTACGCGAACACCATATATTTT | CASSQETGYANTIYF
. | TRBJ2-4 | . | TRBV4-1 | TGCGCCAGCAGCCAAGATGGGAGCGGGAAAAACATTCAGTACTTC | CASSQDGSGKNIQYF
once | TRBJ1-5 | . | TRBV6-5 | TGTGCCAGCGGCCAGAGGGGTCAGCCCCAGCATTTT | CASGQRGQPQHF
. | TRBJ2-2 | . | TRBV5-1 | TGCGCCAGCAGCTTGATAGGAGCGAACACCGGGGAGCTGTTTTTT | CASSLIGANTGELFF
. | TRBJ2-2 | TRBD2 | TRBV29-1 | TGCAGCGCCGAACCTGGGACTAGCGGGAGCGGGGAGCTGTTTTTT | CSAEPGTSGSGELFF
once | TRBJ2-7 | . | TRBV4-2 | TGTGCCAGCAGCCAAGATCCGCCGCCGGGGATCCTCGACGAGCAGTACTTC | CASSQDPPPGILDEQYF
. | TRBJ2-3 | . | TRBV30 | TGTGCCTGGAGTGGGGACTGGCAGTATTTT | CAWSGDWQYF
. | TRBJ2-7 | . | TRBV11-2 | TGTGCCAGCAGACGTCTAACGGGACCTGACTACGAGCAGTACTTC | CASRRLTGPDYEQYF
. | TRBJ2-5 | TRBD2 | TRBV7-3 | TGTGCCAGCAGCTTAGTGGCGGGGGGCCAAGAGACCCAGTACTTC | CASSLVAGGQETQYF
. | TRBJ2-1 | TRBD2 | TRBV6-4 | TGTGCCAGCAGTGACGGGCATAGCGGGGTGCGGAATGAGCAGTTCTTC | CASSDGHSGVRNEQFF
. | TRBJ1-2 | . | TRBV6-5 | TGTGCCAGCAGTTACGAAGAGGGGGGGCAGGGTGGCTACACCTTC | CASSYEEGGQGGYTF
. | TRBJ2-3 | . | TRBV29-1 | TGCAGCGTCGCCATTGGCACTAGCACAGATACGCAGTATTTT | CSVAIGTSTDTQYF
. | TRBJ1-1 | . | TRBV10-3 | TGTGCCATCAGTGAGTCCGGGACCGCGAAGGCGACCAGGACTGAAGCTTTCTTT | CAISESGTAKATRTEAFF
. | TRBJ1-5 | . | TRBV28 | TGTGCCAGCAGTTCCAGGCATAGCAATCAGCCCCAGCATTTT | CASSSRHSNQPQHF
. | TRBJ1-2 | TRBD1 | TRBV5-1 | TGCGCCAGCAGCGGAGGACAGGGTCGGGGCTACACCTTC | CASSGGQGRGYTF
. | TRBJ1-2 | . | TRBV5-6 | TGTGCCAGCAGCAAGGCAACAGGGTCCTATGGCTACACCTTC | CASSKATGSYGYTF
. | TRBJ2-1 | TRBD2 | TRBV7-6 | TGTGCCAGCAGTTGGACTAGCGGGGGACACAATGAGCAGTTCTTC | CASSWTSGGHNEQFF
. | TRBJ2-1 | . | TRBV19 | TGTGCCAGTAGTGGGACCTACAACGAGCAGTTCTTC | CASSGTYNEQFF
. | TRBJ1-1 | . | TRBV19 | TGTGCCAGTAGTATTGCCGGCTATTTGATCACTGAAGCTTTCTTT | CASSIAGYLITEAFF
. | TRBJ1-4 | . | TRBV28 | TGTGCCAGCAGTTTGTTTGGGCCAACTAATGAAAAACTGTTTTTT | CASSLFGPTNEKLFF
. | TRBJ1-6 | . | TRBV14 | TGTGCCAGCAGCCAAGTCGGAAATTCACCCCTCCACTTT | CASSQVGNSPLHF
. | TRBJ2-2 | TRBD1 | TRBV5-1 | TGCGCCAGCACCAACCTTCGGACAGGGGAAAACACCGGGGAGCTGTTTTTT | CASTNLRTGENTGELFF
few | TRBJ1-1 | TRBD1 | TRBV28 | TGTGCCAGTCGGGACAGTACGAACACTGAAGCTTTCTTT | CASRDSTNTEAFF
. | TRBJ1-2 | . | TRBV12-3/TRBV12-4 | TGTGCCAGCACCCCAGTGGCCTATGGCTACACCTTC | CASTPVAYGYTF
. | TRBJ2-2 | TRBD2 | TRBV30 | TGTGCCTGGTCACTAGCGTTCACCGGGGAGCTGTTTTTT | CAWSLAFTGELFF
. | TRBJ1-5 | . | TRBV3-1/TRBV3-2 | TGTGCCAGCAGCTCGCAGGATAGCAATCAGCCCCAGCATTTT | CASSSQDSNQPQHF
. | TRBJ1-2 | . | TRBV4-1 | TGCGCCAGCAGCCAAGTTCACGGCTACACCTTC | CASSQVHGYTF
. | TRBJ2-3 | . | TRBV7-2 | TGTGCCAGCAGCTTATACCGTGATACGCAGTATTTT | CASSLYRDTQYF
. | TRBJ2-7 | . | TRBV10-1 | TGCGCCAGCAGTGATTCAGCTGACGAGCAGTACTTC | CASSDSADEQYF
. | TRBJ1-4 | . | TRBV11-2 | TGTGCCAGCAGCCTAGTAATGAGCAATGAAAAACTGTTTTTT | CASSLVMSNEKLFF
. | TRBJ2-7 | TRBD2 | TRBV9 | TGTGCCAGCAGCGTAGCTCGACTAGCGGTCGGCGACGAGCAGTACTTC | CASSVARLAVGDEQYF
. | TRBJ1-3 | . | TRBV19 | TGTGCCAGTCGACCAGCGGGCTACTCTGGAAACACCATATATTTT | CASRPAGYSGNTIYF
. | TRBJ1-6 | . | TRBV6-6 | TGTGCCTCGGGGGGGGTCCACTTT | CASGGVHF
. | TRBJ2-7 | TRBD2 | TRBV7-2 | TGTGCCAGCAACGAACTAGCGGGGGGGTCCTACGAGCAGTACTTC | CASNELAGGSYEQYF
. | TRBJ2-2 | TRBD1 | TRBV7-3 | TGTGCCAGCAGTACAGGACAGGGGCGGTACGGGGAGCTGTTTTTT | CASSTGQGRYGELFF
once | TRBJ2-1 | TRBD1 | TRBV29-1 | TGCAGCGGCGGACAGGGGGCCAATGAGCAGTTCTTC | CSGGQGANEQFF
. | TRBJ2-1 | TRBD2 | TRBV6-5 | TGTGCCAGCAGTTACAAAGGGCTAGCGGTCTACAATGAGCAGTTCTTC | CASSYKGLAVYNEQFF
. | TRBJ2-1 | TRBD2 | TRBV18 | TGTGCCAGCTCACCCCGACTAGCGGGAGATACGCAGTTCTTC | CASSPRLAGDTQFF
once | TRBJ1-2 | TRBD1 | TRBV3-1/TRBV3-2 | TGTGCCAGCAGCCCGGGACAGGGTTATAACTATGGCTACACCTTC | CASSPGQGYNYGYTF
once | TRBJ2-7 | . | TRBV13 | TGTGCCAGCAGCTTAAGACAGAGTCGCTACGAGCAGTACTTC | CASSLRQSRYEQYF